A single sample is the source of the 5 T cell receptor beta chains below, sequenced in a study of shared clonotypes between healthy human individuals (dated by TCRdb to 2020 to 2021). Library preparation used the immunoSEQ multiplex PCR assay. The source is immuneACCESS, and TCRdb retained only in-frame sequences with V and J called. Part of the clones is not carried over; for the studies checked, unresolved V genes explain less than half of this, and the remainder is unexplained. The sample table shows roughly 76,000 clones, and 50% to 70% are seen once. The top ten clones comprise about 51% of the sample. The material sequenced was memory CD8+ T cells sorted from blood. What the cell subset or site label conveys for this sample: CD45RO+ cells pooled with CCR7-negative TemRA cells. The receptor source for this set is a man aged 30 to 45 in good health.

This chain connects TRBV14 to TRBJ2-3, with 13 bases fitting TRBD2. J lost 3 bases, V lost 6 bases, and 6 bases had no gene match. This CDR3 is 16 amino acids long. In germline, CDR1 is SGHDN, CDR2 FVKESK. CDR3 in DNA: TGTGCCAGCAGTCCCGGGACTAGCGGGACAACAGATACGCAGTATTTT. Translating it yields CASSPGTSGTTDTQYF.

This sequence joins TRBV25-1 and TRBJ1-4; the match to TRBD1 covers 7 bases. V shed 4 bases, J shed 7 bases, and the junction held 6 bases outside the gene matches. Germline V gene sequence: CDR1 MGHDK, CDR2 SYGVNS. The CDR3 totals 14 residues. The CDR3 sequence: CASSGNRDSEKLFF. The CDR3 region has the DNA TGTGCCAGCAGTGGGAACCGGGACAGTGAAAAACTGTTTTTT. Looking up the rest from reference TRBV25-1 and TRBJ1-4 gives the full variable domain: EADIYQTPRYLVIGTGKKITLECSQTMGHDKMYWYQQDPGMELHLIHYSYGVNSTEKGDLSSESTVSRIRTEHFPLTLESARPSHTSQYLCASSGNRDSEKLFFGSGTQLSVL.

V usage is TRBV19 and J usage is TRBJ1-5; 10 bases line up with TRBD1. The CDR3 contains 14 residues. V lost 3 bases and J lost 9; bases outside the gene matches: 5. Germline CDR1 LNHDA, CDR2 SQIVND (reference sequence). The CDR3 coding sequence is TGTGCCAGTAGTATGGGGACAGGGGATTGGCCCCAGCATTTT. This sequence encodes CASSMGTGDWPQHF. Based on the CDR3 plus reference TRBV19 and TRBJ1-5, the full variable domain is DGGITQSPKYLFRKEGQNVTLSCEQNLNHDAMYWYRQDPGQGLRLIYYSQIVNDFQKGDIAEGYSVSREKKESFPLTVTSAQKNPTAFYLCASSMGTGDWPQHFGDGTRLSIL.

V gene TRBV10-2 combines with J gene TRBJ1-5; D may be TRBD1 (6 bases). Per the germline V gene, CDR1 is WSHSY and CDR2 is SAAADI. V was pared by 4 bases and J by 6 bases, with 16 bases between. The CDR3 runs to 15 residues. The CDR3 coding sequence is TGCGCCAGCAGTGTGAACAGGGAAGCGGTTCAGCCCCAGCATTTT. Amino acids: CASSVNREAVQPQHF.

J is TRBJ2-3 and V is TRBV30; 7 nucleotides line up with TRBD2. Germline trimming cut 1 base from V and 7 bases from J; bases unmatched to any gene: 17. Germline lookup yields CDR1 GTSNPN and CDR2 SVGIG (reference sequence). This CDR3 has 17 amino acids. CDR3 sequence: CAWSGDRLRSGIYTQYF. In DNA form, the CDR3 reads TGTGCCTGGAGTGGAGACCGGTTGCGGAGCGGGATTTATACGCAGTATTTT.